What follows describes a single TCR beta chain. What it binds is unknown. TCRdb re-called the 5' RACE reads and catalogs CDR3 proteins one per entry, DNA excluded. This table holds about 540,000 distinct CDR3 sequences. In germline, CDR1 is SGHRS, CDR2 YFSETQ. The CDR3 extends over 16 amino acids. This record comes from a study of T cells expressing NK-cell markers. At the level of the study: Investigators obtained TCR beta repertoires from sorted CD3+CD56+NKG2C+, CD3+CD56+NKG2C- and CD3+CD56-NKG2C+ T cells. Overall study results and limits: In a group of several donors, dominant NKG2C+ clonotypes represented about 1.0-7.5% of CD8+ T cells.

This sequence was found in a man in his late teens or twenties in good health. The sequenced sample consisted of blood T cells: a sorted CD56 or NKG2C T cell subset, CD4+ or CD8+ T cells, or bulk PBMC T cells (not recorded which). The genes are TRBV5-1 and TRBJ1-3; TCRdb's D gene call, TRBD1, goes unchecked for lack of DNA. CDR3 residues: CASSLGGSLSGNTIYF.